This T cell receptor (beta chain) was observed in a study of blood T cell repertoires in COVID-19. Study at large: COVID-19 samples collected from the United States, Italy and Spain covered acute and convalescent phases. In each case, the material was cDNA or gDNA derived from T cells, B-cell-depleted T cells, or PBMCs.

Cohort 3 recovery required two negative PCRs, clearance, or symptom resolution. Produced via immunoSEQ multiplex PCR; TCRdb's table is partial and in-frame only. The sample has a few hundred thousand clones, 70% to 90% seen once. Per germline, CDR1 KGHSH and CDR2 LQKENI. The CDR3 totals 12 residues. V was pared by 6 bases and J by 0 bases, with 5 bases between. The clonotype originates from a man younger than 45 who had recovered from COVID-19. Sequenced input: PBMCs or T cells enriched from blood (not recorded which). The chain is built from TRBV18 and TRBJ2-5; no reliable D call. CDR3 bases: TGTGCCAGCTCCCGTTACCAAGAGACCCAGTACTTC. Its translation is CASSRYQETQYF.